The 19 T cell receptor beta chains below all came from one sample that was sequenced in a study of blood T cell repertoires in COVID-19. Generated by immunoSEQ multiplex PCR, the TCRdb table keeps only in-frame clones and is missing some. The sample contains 80,000 to 100,000 clones, 81% of which appear only once. The sequenced material came from peripheral blood. The receptors originated from a man in his fifties or sixties with acute or convalescent COVID-19.

The chain uses TRBV7-2 and TRBJ2-3; the D gene is possibly TRBD1 (5 bases). Germline V gene lookup returns CDR1 SGHTA and CDR2 FQGNSA. The CDR3 has 15 amino acids. V was clipped by 2 bases and J by 0 bases, with 9 bases between them. CDR3 DNA: TGTGCCAGCAGCTTAAAAGGGGCTAGCACAGATACGCAGTATTTT. Translation gives CASSLKGASTDTQYF.

The chain is built from TRBV7-3 and TRBJ2-1; 9 bases align to TRBD2. The CDR3 loop spans 16 amino acids. Germline-derived CDR1 and CDR2 are SGHTA and FQGTGA. V was clipped by 2 bases and J by 3 bases; unmatched bases: 5. The CDR3 loop reads CASSLAGTSSYNEQFF. CDR3 in DNA: TGTGCCAGCAGCTTAGCCGGGACTAGCAGCTACAATGAGCAGTTCTTC.

This clone was observed a single time. The chain joins TRBV5-4 to TRBJ2-1; D ambiguous. The V gene's germline CDR1 is SGHNT and CDR2 YYREEE (reference sequence). Trimming took 4 bases from V and 2 from J, leaving 4 bases between them. The CDR3 loop spans 12 amino acids. CDR3 sequence (DNA): TGTGCCAGCAGCCAGACCTACAATGAGCAGTTCTTC. As protein: CASSQTYNEQFF.

V is TRBV24-1 and J is TRBJ2-2, with TRBD2 identical over 8 bases. The CDR3 covers 15 residues. V lost 9 bases, J lost 6 bases, and 11 bases stayed unmatched. Germline V gene data show CDR1 as KGHDR and CDR2 as SFDVKD. CDR3 DNA sequence: TGTGCCACCCGGAGCGGGACTAGGTCGTCCGGGGAGCTGTTTTTT. It encodes CATRSGTRSSGELFF.

The chain recombines TRBV5-6 with TRBJ2-1, with a tentative D call TRBD2 (6 bases). The CDR3 contains 14 residues. V dropped 0 bases and J dropped 7 bases, with 11 bases sitting between them. CDR1 is SGHDT, CDR2 YYEEEE, per germline. The CDR3 nucleotides read TGTGCCAGCAGCTTGGGGGCGGGAAGAAATGAGCAGTTCTTC. Translation: CASSLGAGRNEQFF.

The chain combines TRBV19 with TRBJ2-5, with 8 bases lining up with TRBD1. The CDR3 is 13 residues long. V lost 6 bases, J lost 4 bases, and 4 bases stayed unmatched. Germline CDR1 and CDR2: LNHDA and SQIVND (reference sequence). CDR3: CASRQQGVETQYF. For the CDR3, the DNA is TGTGCCAGTAGGCAACAGGGGGTAGAGACCCAGTACTTC.

This clone was seen a handful of times. The CDR3 is CASSLDITYQPQHF. CDR3 bases: TGTGCCAGCAGCCTGGACATAACCTATCAGCCCCAGCATTTT. The chain uses TRBV6-2 or TRBV6-3 and TRBJ1-5; D is perhaps TRBD1 (5 bases). Germline-derived CDR1 and CDR2 are MNHEY and SVGEGT. This CDR3 spans 14 amino acids. Trimming removed 6 bases from V and 5 bases from J, with 14 bases in between.

This clone has only one observation. This chain connects TRBV4-1 to TRBJ1-5, with D tentatively TRBD1 (6 bases). CDR3 length: 17 residues. Trimming stripped 4 bases from V and 0 bases from J, with 16 bases between. Germline CDR1 reads MGHRA; CDR2 reads YSYEKL. CDR3 in DNA: TGCGCCAGCAGCCTACAAACAGGGTATAGTAGCAATCAGCCCCAGCATTTT. Translated, it gives CASSLQTGYSSNQPQHF.

The genes are TRBV27 and TRBJ1-5; D might be TRBD1 (6 bases). Deletions cut 4 bases from V and 1 base from J, with 14 bases between. CDR1 and CDR2 (germline): MNHEY, SMNVEV (reference sequence). The CDR3 extends over 16 amino acids. CDR3 region: CASSYAGQPSNQPQHF. CDR3 nucleotide sequence: TGTGCCAGCAGTTATGCTGGACAGCCAAGCAATCAGCCCCAGCATTTT.

V usage is TRBV30 and J usage is TRBJ1-1; D is unclear. Germline V lookup: CDR1 GTSNPN, CDR2 SVGIG (reference sequence). The CDR3 runs to 11 residues. Trimming took off 2 bases at V and 4 bases at J, with 5 bases between the two ends. DNA for the CDR3: TGTGCCTGGAGTCAGTCCACTGAAGCTTTCTTT. Its translation is CAWSQSTEAFF.

In its sample, this clone was seen once. J is TRBJ2-5 and V is TRBV18; TRBD1 might be the D (5 bases). This CDR3 has 14 residues. Trimming took 3 bases from V and 5 from J, leaving 13 bases between them. Germline values: CDR1 KGHSH, CDR2 LQKENI. The CDR3 nucleotides are TGTGCCAGCTCACCGAGCTGGGGCTCTGAGACCCAGTACTTC. It is translated as CASSPSWGSETQYF.

V and J are TRBV5-5 and TRBJ2-4; 8 bases fit TRBD1. J was trimmed by 7 bases and V by 4 bases; bases with no gene match: 10. The CDR3 contains 15 residues. Germline V gene data show CDR1 as SGHKS and CDR2 as YYEKEE (reference sequence). In DNA, the CDR3 is TGTGCCAGCAGCATCCCAGGGGGCAGGCGGAACATTCAGTACTTC. It specifies CASSIPGGRRNIQYF.

The chain links TRBV3-1 (or the pseudogene TRBV3-2) to TRBJ1-3; a possible D gene is TRBD1 (5 bases). The CDR3 length is 15 residues. CDR1 is LGHDT and CDR2 is YNNKEL in the germline V gene (reference sequence). V lost 5 bases to trimming and J lost 0 bases, with 11 bases between them. This chain's CDR3 is CASSMTAYSGNTIYF. The CDR3, as DNA: TGTGCCAGCAGCATGACAGCCTACTCTGGAAACACCATATATTTT.

The chain links TRBV10-3 to TRBJ1-3, with D hard to call. This CDR3 has 13 amino acids. Trimming removed 7 bases at V and 0 bases at J, with 7 bases between. Germline assignment: CDR1 ENHRY and CDR2 SYGVKD. This CDR3 reads CAIMGNSGNTIYF. The CDR3 region has the DNA TGTGCCATCATGGGCAACTCTGGAAACACCATATATTTT.

This sequence joins TRBV13 and TRBJ1-1; the D gene is possibly TRBD1 (6 bases). This CDR3 spans 16 amino acids. Germline V gene lookup returns CDR1 PRHDT and CDR2 FYEKMQ (reference sequence). Trimming removed 5 bases from V and 0 bases from J, with 16 bases in between. DNA for the CDR3: TGTGCCAGCAGCCACACGGAACAGGGACTGAACACTGAAGCTTTCTTT. It yields the protein CASSHTEQGLNTEAFF.

The V and J genes are TRBV5-4 and TRBJ2-1; TRBD2 agrees at 11 bases. Germline CDR1 reads SGHNT; CDR2 reads YYREEE (reference sequence). The V and J ends lost 5 bases and 0 bases, in that order; junction bases with no gene match: 7. The CDR3 is 17 amino acids. DNA for the CDR3: TGTGCCAGCAGTCCTACTAGCGGGAGAACCTCCTACAATGAGCAGTTCTTC. It specifies CASSPTSGRTSYNEQFF.

This chain connects TRBV6-5 to TRBJ1-2; 10 bases line up with TRBD1. V shed 5 bases and J 3 bases; nucleotides not matched to a gene: 3. Looked up from germline, CDR1 is MNHEY and CDR2 is SVGAGI. The CDR3 has 14 residues. The chain's CDR3 is CASSRQGAYYGYTF. Here the CDR3 DNA reads TGTGCCAGCAGTCGACAGGGGGCCTACTATGGCTACACCTTC.

In this sample, this clone turned up once. J is TRBJ2-2 and V is TRBV2; TRBD1 matches 8 bases. CDR3 length: 15 residues. Germline CDR1 reads SNHLY; CDR2 reads FYNNEI. V trimming: 7 bases; J trimming: 6 bases; junction bases outside the gene matches: 10. The DNA for the CDR3 is TGTGCCAGCACCGAGACCCGGACAGGGCCCGGGGAGCTGTTTTTT. Protein product: CASTETRTGPGELFF.

Here the CDR3 DNA reads TGTGCCACACCATCGGACAGGGATAATGAAAAACTGTTTTTT. Protein product: CATPSDRDNEKLFF. The chain employs TRBV28 and TRBJ1-4; 8 bases are a match to TRBD1. The CDR3 consists of 14 residues. Germline-derived CDR1 and CDR2 are MDHEN and SYDVKM. V was pared by 10 bases and J by 4 bases, with 8 bases of the junction left unmatched.